The present entry profiles one T cell receptor (beta chain) with its context. The sample is drawn from a study of memory CD4+ T cells and cytomegalovirus serostatus. Single viable CD3+CD4+CD8-CD45RO+ cells were sorted as the memory CD4+ T cells. Some clones are missing from TCRdb's copy, which holds only in-frame ones; the method was immunoSEQ multiplex PCR. The sample yields 38,000 or so clones, around 75% seen once. The germline CDR1 and CDR2 sequences are GTSNPN and SVGIG (reference sequence). Trimming cost V 4 bases and J 0 bases, with 4 bases left between them. This CDR3 has 13 residues. Sequencing was carried out using memory CD4+ T cells from blood. The clonotype was recovered from an adult in good health and CMV-seronegative. The chain combines TRBV30 with TRBJ2-6, with D unclear. CDR3 sequence (DNA): TGTGCCTGGAAGTTCTCTGGGGCCAACGTCCTGACTTTC. Translation gives CAWKFSGANVLTF.